The next 25 T cell receptor beta chains were all read from a single sample in a study of STAT5B mutations in CD4+ large granular lymphocyte leukemia. TCRdb's copy holds only in-frame clones and misses some; the assay was immunoSEQ multiplex PCR. The table shows about 40,000 clones, with roughly 76% occurring only once. The sequenced sample consisted of CD4+ T cells from blood buffy coats. The receptors stem from a human donor in good health.

This clone came up a few times. The rearrangement joins TRBV11-1 to TRBJ1-1; possible D gene TRBD1, 5 bases. Trimming removed 2 bases at V and 0 bases at J, with 10 bases between. This CDR3 spans 15 amino acids. Germline-derived CDR1 and CDR2 are SGHAT and FQDESV (reference sequence). CDR3 protein: CASSLRYRMNTEAFF. The CDR3 coding sequence is TGTGCCAGCAGCTTACGATACAGGATGAACACTGAAGCTTTCTTT.

In this sample, this clone turned up a few times. The J gene is TRBJ2-2, the V gene TRBV2, with a tentative D call TRBD2 (7 bases). The CDR3 has 17 amino acids. Trimming removed 6 bases from V and 4 bases from J, with 21 bases in between. Per germline, CDR1 SNHLY and CDR2 FYNNEI. For the CDR3, the DNA is TGTGCCAGCAGAGGGGGGGGACGGACCTCGAGCACCGGGGAGCTGTTTTTT. Amino acids: CASRGGGRTSSTGELFF.

This clone has just one count. This rearrangement joins TRBV2 to TRBJ1-4; D is unresolved. There are 13 residues in the CDR3. The ends were cut back, 7 bases at V and 6 bases at J, with 12 bases in the middle. Germline assignment: CDR1 SNHLY and CDR2 FYNNEI. The CDR3 nucleotides read TGTGCCAGCACTAACGGGGTTCATGAAAAACTGTTTTTT. This sequence encodes CASTNGVHEKLFF.

For this clone: Different DNA sequences within this sample yield the same CDR3. V usage is TRBV19 and J usage is TRBJ1-3, with no clear D. CDR3 length: 14 residues. Germline V gene lookup returns CDR1 LNHDA and CDR2 SQIVND (reference sequence). The germline V and J ends were trimmed by 1 base and 4 bases, with 8 bases remaining between them. The chain's CDR3 is CASSIGTSGNTIYF. The CDR3, as DNA: TGTGCCAGTAGTATAGGCACCTCCGGAAACACCATATATTTT.

This clone was recorded only once. This chain links TRBV7-9 with TRBJ2-5; D not resolved. Germline CDR1 is SEHNR and CDR2 is FQNEAQ (reference sequence). This CDR3 comprises 11 residues. Between the trimmed V and J ends, which lost 7 bases and 5 bases, there was a span of 8 bases. The CDR3, as DNA: TGTGCCAGCACTCTGTATGAGACCCAGTACTTC. This codes for CASTLYETQYF.

V usage is TRBV7-9 and J usage is TRBJ1-4; D gene ambiguous. Trimming took off 4 bases at V and 0 bases at J, with 6 bases between the two ends. CDR3 length equals 14 residues. Germline values: CDR1 SEHNR, CDR2 FQNEAQ (reference sequence). The CDR3, as DNA: TGTGCCAGCAGCTCAGATGCAACTAATGAAAAACTGTTTTTT. It specifies CASSSDATNEKLFF.

V usage is TRBV4-1 and J usage is TRBJ1-2; D uncertain. Trimming shortened V by 0 bases and J by 4 bases, and 6 bases separated the two germline ends. CDR3 size: 13 residues. Germline CDR1 is MGHRA and CDR2 is YSYEKL. CDR3 sequence: CASSQDSVYGYTF. In DNA, the CDR3 is TGCGCCAGCAGCCAAGACAGCGTCTATGGCTACACCTTC.

The chain combines TRBV18 with TRBJ2-1; 9 bases align to TRBD2. V shed 3 bases and J 6 bases; nucleotides not matched to a gene: 6. Per the germline V gene, CDR1 is KGHSH and CDR2 is LQKENI. This CDR3 contains 15 residues. Written as DNA, the CDR3 is TGTGCCAGCTCACCGATCGGGACTAGCATCAATGAGCAGTTCTTC. This sequence encodes CASSPIGTSINEQFF.

On this clone: Mismatch with germline at one junction end may stem from a read error. The genes are TRBV18 and TRBJ2-7; D is possibly TRBD1 (7 bases). Germline V gives CDR1 KGHSH, CDR2 LQKENI. The CDR3 sequence is 15 residues long. The CDR3, as DNA: TGTGCCAGCTCACCTACAAGCGGGTTCGGGACAGAAAAGGACTTC. Its translation is CASSPTSGFGTEKDF.

The table lists this clone with a count of one. V gene TRBV2 combines with J gene TRBJ2-7, with 8 bases identical to TRBD2. The CDR3 contains 12 residues. Looked up from germline, CDR1 is SNHLY and CDR2 is FYNNEI. V shed 8 bases, J shed 5 bases, and the junction held 5 bases outside the gene matches. The CDR3 region has the DNA TGTGCCAGCCTTGGGACTAGAAACGAGCAGTACTTC. Its protein is CASLGTRNEQYF. Looking up the rest from reference TRBV2 and TRBJ2-7 gives the full variable domain: EPEVTQTPSHQVTQMGQEVILRCVPISNHLYFYWYRQILGQKVEFLVSFYNNEISEKSEIFDDQFSVERPDGSNFTLKIRSTKLEDSAMYFCASLGTRNEQYFGPGTRLTVT.

A word on this clone: A read error may produce the germline difference seen at one junction end. The J gene is TRBJ2-1, the V gene TRBV25-1; 7 nucleotides line up with TRBD2. The germline gives CDR1 MGHDK, CDR2 SYGVNS. CDR3 length: 13 residues. The CDR3: CASSEFGLADQVF. CDR3 bases: TGTGCCAGCAGTGAATTTGGGCTAGCGGACCAAGTCTTC.

The rearrangement joins TRBV10-3 to TRBJ2-5, with TRBD2 matching 7 bases. J gave up 10 bases and V 10 bases, and 21 bases lay outside the gene matches. The CDR3 length is 15 residues. CDR1 ENHRY and CDR2 SYGVKD come from the germline V gene. The CDR3: CATQPRAGSGEDQYF. As DNA, the CDR3 is TGTGCCACCCAACCACGAGCGGGGTCGGGGGAGGACCAGTACTTC.

This chain joins TRBV2 and TRBJ2-1; D possibly corresponds to TRBD2 (7 bases). The CDR3 is 15 residues long. Germline V gene lookup returns CDR1 SNHLY and CDR2 FYNNEI. Between the trimmed V and J ends, which lost 6 bases and 14 bases, there was a span of 26 bases. The CDR3 region is CASRRGGSEFEPEFF. CDR3 in DNA: TGTGCCAGCAGGAGGGGGGGGTCGGAGTTCGAGCCTGAGTTCTTC.

This clone showed up just a few times. The CDR3 here is CASSGWGSGEQYF. In DNA form, the CDR3 reads TGTGCCAGCAGTGGGTGGGGCTCTGGCGAGCAGTACTTC. V gene TRBV6-6 combines with J gene TRBJ2-7, with D maybe TRBD1 (5 bases). Germline values: CDR1 MNHNY, CDR2 SVGAGI (reference sequence). V lost 5 bases, J lost 6 bases, and 14 bases lay in between. This CDR3 comprises 13 residues.

This chain uses TRBV7-3 with TRBJ2-1; no reliable D call. V was pared by 1 base and J by 6 bases, with 4 bases between. The germline CDR1 and CDR2 sequences are SGHTA and FQGTGA. The CDR3 covers 12 residues. The CDR3: CASSLIGNEQFF. DNA of the CDR3: TGTGCCAGCAGCTTAATTGGCAATGAGCAGTTCTTC.

The V gene is TRBV18, the J gene TRBJ2-7, with D maybe TRBD2 (5 bases). With 3 bases removed from V and 4 bases from J, the gap between germline ends came to 22 bases. In germline, CDR1 is KGHSH, CDR2 LQKENI. The CDR3 is 17 residues long. The CDR3 region is CASSPANGLLEGYEQYF. For the CDR3, the DNA is TGTGCCAGCTCACCGGCGAACGGACTCCTGGAAGGGTACGAGCAGTACTTC.

The chain carries TRBV5-6 and TRBJ2-7; TRBD2 matches 8 bases. Per the germline V gene, CDR1 is SGHDT and CDR2 is YYEEEE. V was clipped by 6 bases and J by 9 bases; unmatched bases: 11. The CDR3 runs 13 residues. The CDR3 sequence is CASTPGGTKSQYF. DNA for the CDR3: TGTGCCAGCACCCCGGGGGGGACGAAATCGCAGTACTTC.

CDR3 bases: TGTGCCAGCAGTGAGGAGGTGGTGATAGCGGAGGTCGAACAAGAGACCCAGTACTTC. It specifies CASSEEVVIAEVEQETQYF. J is TRBJ2-5 and V is TRBV2; possible D gene TRBD2, 6 bases. Germline V gives CDR1 SNHLY, CDR2 FYNNEI. V was trimmed by 3 bases and J by 2 bases, leaving 25 bases between them. The CDR3 is made up of 19 amino acids. Full variable domain (rest looked up from reference TRBV2 and TRBJ2-5): EPEVTQTPSHQVTQMGQEVILRCVPISNHLYFYWYRQILGQKVEFLVSFYNNEISEKSEIFDDQFSVERPDGSNFTLKIRSTKLEDSAMYFCASSEEVVIAEVEQETQYFGPGTRLLVL.

This chain connects TRBV9 to TRBJ2-1; possible D gene TRBD2, 6 bases. CDR1 and CDR2 (germline): SGDLS, YYNGEE. This CDR3 has 15 amino acids. The V end lost 4 bases, the J end lost 6 bases, and 17 bases lay between the germline ends. The CDR3 DNA follows: TGTGCCAGCAGCCCGGGGGTCGGAGACTCCAATGAGCAGTTCTTC. Its translation is CASSPGVGDSNEQFF.

This clone was counted only a few times. The chain links TRBV30 to TRBJ2-1; D may be TRBD1 (6 bases). Germline V gene data show CDR1 as GTSNPN and CDR2 as SVGIG (reference sequence). The CDR3 contains 13 residues. V lost 3 bases to trimming and J lost 7 bases, with 13 bases between them. CDR3: CAWSRYRENEQFF. In nucleotides, the CDR3 is TGTGCCTGGAGCCGTTACAGGGAGAATGAGCAGTTCTTC.

This sequence joins TRBV30 and TRBJ2-2; 8 bases are shared with TRBD1. Losses at the gene ends were 3 bases for V and 4 bases for J; bases not matched to a gene: 4. The germline gives CDR1 GTSNPN, CDR2 SVGIG (reference sequence). This CDR3 contains 14 residues. CDR3 DNA: TGTGCCTGGAGGGGGACAGGAAGCACCGGGGAGCTGTTTTTT. This codes for CAWRGTGSTGELFF.

In nucleotides, the CDR3 is TGTGCCAGCAGCTGGGTACAGGGGGATACGCAGTATTTT. Its translation: CASSWVQGDTQYF. The chain has TRBV7-2 and TRBJ2-3, with 7 nucleotides matching TRBD1. Germline CDR1 reads SGHTA; CDR2 reads FQGNSA. This CDR3 is built from 13 residues. V lost 4 bases, J lost 6 bases, and 4 bases stayed unmatched.

This clone was counted once. The chain links TRBV30 to TRBJ1-3; TRBD1 might be the D (5 bases). CDR1 GTSNPN and CDR2 SVGIG come from the germline V gene (reference sequence). CDR3 length: 12 amino acids. V shed 2 bases and J shed 13 bases, with 15 bases lying between them. CDR3 coding DNA: TGTGCCTGGAGTTTACACTCCCAGGGTATATATTTT. This gives the protein CAWSLHSQGIYF. Together with reference TRBV30 and TRBJ1-3, the CDR3 gives the full variable domain: SQTIHQWPATLVQPVGSPLSLECTVEGTSNPNLYWYRQAAGRGLQLLFYSVGIGQISSEVPQNLSASRPQDRQFILSSKKLLLSDSGFYLCAWSLHSQGIYFGEGSWLTVV.

This rearrangement joins TRBV19 to TRBJ2-3; TRBD2 agrees at 8 bases. The ends lost 4 bases at V and 4 bases at J; junction bases unmatched: 10. The CDR3 sequence is 16 residues long. Germline lookup yields CDR1 LNHDA and CDR2 SQIVND (reference sequence). The CDR3 coding sequence is TGTGCCAGTAGTACCCGGACTAGCAGTTCCGCAGATACGCAGTATTTT. Amino acids: CASSTRTSSSADTQYF.

This clone was observed a few times. The chain recombines TRBV27 with TRBJ1-1, with D perhaps matching TRBD1 (5 bases). V lost 5 bases, J lost 0 bases, and 10 bases lay in between. From germline, CDR1 is MNHEY and CDR2 SMNVEV (reference sequence). This CDR3 region has 14 residues. CDR3 loop: CASSVGRMNTEAFF. DNA for the CDR3: TGTGCCAGCAGTGTGGGACGGATGAACACTGAAGCTTTCTTT.